What follows is one T cell receptor beta chain and its context. This clone's antigen is unknown. It has no much larger one-base neighbor in the sample; base qualities were not kept. The data were taken from a study of shared clonotypes between healthy human individuals (TCRdb year 2020). Study-wide context: Two women and a few men aged 18 to 49 years were included in the cohort. For each donor, CD4 naive and CD4 memory were each run on three plates, CD8 naive on two plates, and CD8 memory on one plate. To estimate repertoire size and how much clonotype sharing occurs between individuals, the study deeply sequenced the blood TCR repertoires of five healthy adults. Different laboratories and diverse techniques were used to prepare libraries and sequence TCR repertoires, to increase sequencing depth and limit assay-specific biases. Per donor, leukapheresis produced somewhere between about 0.9 and 10 billion PBMCs.

Donors were healthy HIV-negative adults with no recently reported acute infections or vaccinations. Every donor was a Caucasian adult living in Nashville, Tennessee, USA. CD4+ T cells were enriched through magnetic negative selection, after which naive cells were positively selected on CD45RA and the remaining negative fraction served as the memory subset. Blood was collected by leukapheresis, and PBMCs were isolated by Ficoll-Histopaque density gradient centrifugation and then cryopreserved in liquid nitrogen vapor phase. Purity and quantity of every magnetically sorted T cell population were checked by analytical flow cytometry. Genomic DNA was isolated from every sorted fraction and measured by UV absorbance on a Nanodrop 2000c. Reading from cysteine to phenylalanine, the CDR3 counts 14 amino acids. The only DNA kept is the CDR3, 42 bases in frame from the first base. V lost 8 bases and J lost 2 bases; the stretch between them is 18 bases long. CDR1 GTSNPN and CDR2 SVGIG were looked up in the germline V gene (reference sequence).

Using the deep immunoSEQ assay, TCR CDR3 regions were amplified from genomic DNA by multiplex PCR. Genomic DNA extracted from each cell subset was distributed evenly over all wells of several immunoSEQ 96-well plates, and each plate served as one replicate. For sorted subsets, 200 to 250 ng of genomic DNA, equivalent to around 30,000 T cell genomes, went into each replicate PCR. The purified libraries were quantified using a Qubit 3.0 fluorometer, sized with a Bioanalyzer 2100, and then quantified again using the KAPA Library Quantification kit. Every immunoSEQ 96-well plate was sequenced on a dedicated single-read 150-cycle Illumina NextSeq 550 flow cell. As for the authors' bioinformatics: Because the immunoSEQ output included only junctional sequences and no quality scores, the filtering could not be the same as the filtering used for full-length reads. Sequences were annotated with PyIR, a Python wrapper for IgBLAST v1.9, and V/J genes and CDR3 were assigned using IMGT germline references. Reads were removed for weak V/J assignments (E-value above 1e-6), missing CDR3, stop codons, out-of-frame junctions, or ambiguous translated residues. A V3J clonotype was defined by an identical inferred V gene, J gene, and CDR3 amino acid sequence. The percentage overlap between two repertoires was calculated by dividing the number of shared unique clonotypes by the size of the smaller repertoire. Repertoire richness was assessed with RTK rarefaction, the Chao1 estimator, and Recon v2.1 estimates of unobserved clonotypes. Generation probabilities were computed with OLGA for all TCRbeta clonotypes obtained by the gDNA method from several donors. The source is immuneACCESS, and TCRdb retained only in-frame sequences with V and J called. Part of the clones is not carried over; for the studies checked, unresolved V genes explain less than half of this, and the remainder is unexplained. V and J calls plus clone size are reproduced from that table; the DNA served to infer D and trimming. The sample yields some 2,000,000 clones; 85% to 95% were counted once. The top ten constitute roughly 0.13% of the sample.

Points the paper makes about the study in general: Sharing across a handful of donors was observed for 4.5% to 6.5% of naive CD4, 3.5% of naive CD8, 2% to 2.5% of memory CD4, and about 0.38% of memory CD8 clonotypes. Sampling was limited to blood, and TCR repertoires in tissue likely differ from TCR repertoires in blood. Pairwise subsampling indicated that sequencing depth was expected to affect the degree of clonotype sharing among donors. Because the study included only a small number of donors, the genetic and exposure-history diversity represented was limited. Naive subsets generally had larger estimated clonotype richness than memory subsets did. Compared with non-shared clonotypes, the clonotypes found in all four sorted-subset donors had higher generation probabilities. Incomplete sequencing was indicated by rarefaction of sorted-subset datasets, despite the large sequencing depth.

The clonotype comes from a man younger than 35 in good health. The sequenced sample consisted of naive CD4+ T cells sorted from blood. Reading the label with the study, this specimen's cell subset or site is: CD45RA+ positively selected. The chain is assembled from TRBV30 and TRBJ1-2; TRBD1 is perhaps the D gene, given 5 matching bases. The DNA is as follows: TGTGCCCTGGGAGGGGTGGGCTCGAACTATGGCTACACCTTC. Translated, this is CALGGVGSNYGYTF.